The rows below give T cell receptor beta chains drawn from one sample of a study of blood T cell repertoires in COVID-19. TCRdb's copy holds only in-frame clones and misses some; the assay was immunoSEQ multiplex PCR. The data contain about 150,000 clones, roughly four fifths of them seen just once; the ten biggest clones take up 15%. Input material: peripheral blood. Receptors originate from a human donor with acute or convalescent COVID-19. The donor label of this sample is uncertain. CDR3s include the opening cysteine and the closing phenylalanine or tryptophan. D genes are given only for firm matches. Size values are once, few and many counts, or a class for expanded clones, and some rows have none.

j_gene: TRBJ1-1; v_gene: TRBV12-5; abundance: NA; d_gene: NA; CDR3nt: TGTGCTAGTGGTTTGGTTGTCGGGCAGGGGAAACCTGAAGCTTTCTTT; CDR3aa: CASGLVVGQGKPEAFF
j_gene: TRBJ1-4; v_gene: TRBV7-2; abundance: NA; d_gene: NA; CDR3nt: TGTGCCAGCAGCTTAGTCGCAGACTCCGAAAAACTGTTTTTT; CDR3aa: CASSLVADSEKLFF
j_gene: TRBJ1-1; v_gene: TRBV9; abundance: NA; d_gene: NA; CDR3nt: TGTGCCAGCAGCCCCCGGCAGCGGGGGGCAATTGAAGCTTTCTTT; CDR3aa: CASSPRQRGAIEAFF
j_gene: TRBJ2-2; v_gene: TRBV18; abundance: NA; d_gene: TRBD1; CDR3nt: TGTGCCAGCTCACCGGGACAGGGAACCACCGGGGAGCTGTTTTTT; CDR3aa: CASSPGQGTTGELFF
j_gene: TRBJ2-1; v_gene: TRBV5-1; abundance: NA; d_gene: NA; CDR3nt: TGCGCCAGCAGCTTGGTGGGGGGGACATCCTACAATGAGCAGTTCTTC; CDR3aa: CASSLVGGTSYNEQFF
j_gene: TRBJ1-1; v_gene: TRBV6-5; abundance: NA; d_gene: NA; CDR3nt: TGTGCCAGCTCCTATGGTGGGGCGAGGAACACTGAAGCTTTCTTT; CDR3aa: CASSYGGARNTEAFF
j_gene: TRBJ1-2; v_gene: TRBV4-1; abundance: once; d_gene: TRBD1; CDR3nt: TGCGCCAGCGGGCGAGGGGGCCTCTATGGCTACACCTTC; CDR3aa: CASGRGGLYGYTF
j_gene: TRBJ2-7; v_gene: TRBV5-4; abundance: NA; d_gene: TRBD2; CDR3nt: TGTGCCAGCAGCTTGGGACTAGCGGGGGTCTACGAGCAGTACTTC; CDR3aa: CASSLGLAGVYEQYF
j_gene: TRBJ2-3; v_gene: TRBV3-1/TRBV3-2; abundance: many; d_gene: TRBD2; CDR3nt: TGTGCCAGCAGCCAAGATCCGGGACTATCATGGGATACGCAGTATTTT; CDR3aa: CASSQDPGLSWDTQYF
j_gene: TRBJ2-7; v_gene: TRBV10-3; abundance: NA; d_gene: TRBD2; CDR3nt: TGTGCCATCAGGGATGTAGCGGGGACCTCCTACGAGCAGTACTTC; CDR3aa: CAIRDVAGTSYEQYF
j_gene: TRBJ2-3; v_gene: TRBV11-3; abundance: few; d_gene: TRBD1; CDR3nt: TGTGCCAGCAGCGACGCTACAGGGGGCATCACAGATACGCAGTATTTT; CDR3aa: CASSDATGGITDTQYF
j_gene: TRBJ1-1; v_gene: TRBV18; abundance: NA; d_gene: NA; CDR3nt: TGTGCCAGCTCACCACCGAGCGGGCAGGGTTGGACTGAAGCTTTCTTT; CDR3aa: CASSPPSGQGWTEAFF
j_gene: TRBJ2-7; v_gene: TRBV7-2; abundance: NA; d_gene: NA; CDR3nt: TGTGCCAGCAGCTTAGATGGGACAATCTCCTACGAGCAGTACTTC; CDR3aa: CASSLDGTISYEQYF
j_gene: TRBJ2-5; v_gene: TRBV5-6; abundance: NA; d_gene: NA; CDR3nt: TGTGCCAGCAGCCCCGGGACTGTTCAAGAGACCCAGTACTTC; CDR3aa: CASSPGTVQETQYF
j_gene: TRBJ2-7; v_gene: TRBV11-2; abundance: NA; d_gene: NA; CDR3nt: TGTGCCAGCAGCCTAAACGACGGAGTTTACGAGCAGTACTTC; CDR3aa: CASSLNDGVYEQYF
j_gene: TRBJ1-2; v_gene: TRBV25-1; abundance: NA; d_gene: TRBD1; CDR3nt: TGTGCCAGCAGTGCCGCGGGACAGAGCAATGGCTACACCTTC; CDR3aa: CASSAAGQSNGYTF
j_gene: TRBJ1-6; v_gene: TRBV4-1; abundance: once; d_gene: TRBD1; CDR3nt: TGCGCCAGCAGCCCATTCCCGGGACAGGGGGCCTCCTATAATTCACCCCTCCACTTT; CDR3aa: CASSPFPGQGASYNSPLHF